This entry lists 25 T cell receptor beta chains sequenced from one sample in a study of cytomegalovirus exposure and HLA in healthy donors. The PCR ran on 60 Vbeta and 13 Jbeta primers. Here immunoSEQ multiplex PCR was the method, and the copy in TCRdb shows in-frame clones only, minus some. In the table there are roughly 200,000 clones, over 60% of which are singletons. The sequencing input was PBMCs. These receptors were collected from a man aged 18 to 30 in good health and CMV-seronegative.

This clone was seen only once. The V call is TRBV2, the J call TRBJ1-1; TRBD1 matches at 10 bases. The CDR3 is made up of 14 amino acids. The junction had 9 bases not matched to a gene; V was cut back by 6 bases and J by 8 bases. The germline gives CDR1 SNHLY, CDR2 FYNNEI. Here the CDR3 DNA reads TGTGCCAGCAGATACCCCGGGACAGGGGCAGAAGCTTTCTTT. This encodes CASRYPGTGAEAFF.

This chain uses TRBV5-4 with TRBJ2-5; 7 bases line up with TRBD1. The ends lost 5 bases at V and 5 bases at J; junction bases unmatched: 15. The CDR3 contains 16 residues. Germline CDR1 SGHNT, CDR2 YYREEE (reference sequence). The CDR3 protein is CASSAQGTSPLETQYF. CDR3 in DNA: TGTGCCAGCAGTGCACAGGGGACGAGTCCTCTGGAGACCCAGTACTTC.

This clone was found once. The chain has TRBV2 and TRBJ2-1; 9 bases fit TRBD1. J lost 4 bases, V lost 5 bases, and 3 bases had no gene match. Per germline, CDR1 SNHLY and CDR2 FYNNEI. The CDR3 has 14 amino acids. This CDR3 is CASSWDRVYNEQFF. As DNA, the CDR3 is TGTGCCAGCAGTTGGGACAGGGTTTACAATGAGCAGTTCTTC.

This clone was detected only a few times. V is TRBV5-1 and J is TRBJ2-2; TRBD2 might be the D (6 bases). The germline CDR1 and CDR2 sequences are SGHRS and YFSETQ. The CDR3 extends over 16 amino acids. Trimming cost V 0 bases and J 4 bases, with 13 bases left between them. CDR3 sequence reads: CASSLVGGTVTGELFF. The CDR3 nucleotides read TGCGCCAGCAGCTTGGTTGGCGGGACGGTCACCGGGGAGCTGTTTTTT.

The chain is built from TRBV11-2 and TRBJ1-1; D may be TRBD1 (6 bases). Trimming shortened V by 5 bases and J by 5 bases, and 12 bases separated the two germline ends. CDR3 length: 13 amino acids. Germline V CDR1 and CDR2: SGHAT, FQNNGV. DNA of the CDR3: TGTGCCAGCAGCGCCCGGGACATTACTGAAGCTTTCTTT. It specifies CASSARDITEAFF.

The chain employs TRBV5-4 and TRBJ2-5, with D possibly TRBD2 on 5 matching bases. Germline V lookup: CDR1 SGHNT, CDR2 YYREEE (reference sequence). V lost 0 bases to trimming and J lost 4 bases, with 7 bases between them. This CDR3 has 13 amino acids. The CDR3 DNA reads TGTGCCAGCAGCTTGGATGGAGGAGAGACCCAGTACTTC. Its translation is CASSLDGGETQYF.

This clone has only a few counts. The J gene is TRBJ1-2, the V gene TRBV6-1; D gene ambiguous. This CDR3 has 11 residues. Trimming removed 0 bases from V and 7 bases from J, with 3 bases in between. The germline V gene encodes CDR1 MNHNS and CDR2 SASEGT. The CDR3 nucleotides read TGTGCCAGCAGTGAAGCTCGTGGCTACACCTTC. The encoded protein is CASSEARGYTF.

The V call is TRBV25-1, the J call TRBJ1-5; D is unclear. From germline, CDR1 is MGHDK and CDR2 SYGVNS. The V end lost 2 bases, the J end lost 2 bases, and 13 bases lay between the germline ends. The length of the CDR3 is 16 residues. This CDR3 reads CASSEAGVSGNQPQHF. The CDR3 coding sequence is TGTGCCAGCAGTGAAGCTGGCGTCAGCGGCAATCAGCCCCAGCATTTT.

This chain connects TRBV7-8 to TRBJ1-5; 7 nucleotides agree with TRBD1. The CDR3 is 14 residues long. Trimming cost V 1 base and J 6 bases; bases outside gene matches: 3. Germline CDR1 and CDR2: SGHVS and FQNEAQ. This chain's CDR3 is CASSLGGGGQPQHF. The CDR3 DNA is TGTGCCAGCAGCTTAGGAGGGGGCGGTCAGCCCCAGCATTTT.

This clone has just one count. As DNA, the CDR3 is TGCGCCAGCAGTGGGGGGAGGGCCCCCGGCTACACCTTC. Amino acid sequence: CASSGGRAPGYTF. V gene TRBV23-1 combines with J gene TRBJ1-2; D may be TRBD1 (5 bases). TRBV23-1 is recorded as an ORF, its role being uncertain. V was cut by 5 bases and J by 8 bases, with 15 bases left in between. The CDR3 covers 13 residues.

The chain employs TRBV27 and TRBJ2-5, with D possibly TRBD1 on 6 matching bases. The J call may be faulty, since TRBJ2-7 better matches the DNA end. Per germline, CDR1 MNHEY and CDR2 SMNVEV (reference sequence). The CDR3 length is 14 residues. The CDR3 nucleotides are TGTGCCAGCAGGTACGGACAGAGCTCCTACGAGCAGTACTTC. Translation gives CASRYGQSSYEQYF.

This clone was detected once. The chain has TRBV2 and TRBJ1-3, with 7 bases that match TRBD1. Germline V gives CDR1 SNHLY, CDR2 FYNNEI. The CDR3 sequence is 15 residues long. J was trimmed by 3 bases and V by 6 bases; bases with no gene match: 8. The CDR3, as DNA: TGTGCCAGCAGAGGTTTTACAGGGGATGGAAACACCATATATTTT. It yields the protein CASRGFTGDGNTIYF. Complete variable domain (other parts from reference TRBV2 and TRBJ1-3): EPEVTQTPSHQVTQMGQEVILRCVPISNHLYFYWYRQILGQKVEFLVSFYNNEISEKSEIFDDQFSVERPDGSNFTLKIRSTKLEDSAMYFCASRGFTGDGNTIYFGEGSWLTVV.

V is TRBV28 and J is TRBJ2-1; 9 nucleotides align to TRBD1. The CDR3 spans 14 residues. Germline CDR1 MDHEN, CDR2 SYDVKM. With V trimmed by 3 bases and J by 4 bases, 1 base remained unmatched. The CDR3 protein is CASSFGTGYNEQFF. As DNA, the CDR3 is TGTGCCAGCAGTTTTGGGACAGGGTACAATGAGCAGTTCTTC.

In its sample, this clone was seen once. The rearrangement uses TRBV18 and TRBJ2-7; 7 bases map to TRBD1. CDR3 length equals 14 residues. The junction had 9 bases not matched to a gene; V was cut back by 4 bases and J by 6 bases. The V gene's germline CDR1 is KGHSH and CDR2 LQKENI. The CDR3 DNA reads TGTGCCAGCTCACAACAGACAGGGAGAGGCGAGCAGTACTTC. Encoded protein: CASSQQTGRGEQYF. Based on the CDR3 plus reference TRBV18 and TRBJ2-7, the full variable domain is NAGVMQNPRHLVRRRGQEARLRCSPMKGHSHVYWYRQLPEEGLKFMVYLQKENIIDESGMPKERFSAEFPKEGPSILRIQQVVRGDSAAYFCASSQQTGRGEQYFGPGTRLTVT.

This clone appeared a single time. The chain has TRBV5-1 and TRBJ2-1; maybe TRBD2 (6 bases). Per the germline V gene, CDR1 is SGHRS and CDR2 is YFSETQ. The CDR3 has 16 residues. The V gene lost 1 base and the J gene lost 6 bases, with 17 bases spanning the gap. The CDR3 spells CASSLTRGPGSNEQFF. CDR3 coding DNA: TGCGCCAGCAGCTTGACTAGAGGCCCCGGGAGCAATGAGCAGTTCTTC.

This clone was observed a single time. The chain is built from TRBV5-1 and TRBJ2-3; 8 bases align to TRBD1. The junction had 3 bases not matched to a gene; V was cut back by 1 base and J by 2 bases. The CDR3 is made up of 15 amino acids. Germline CDR1 reads SGHRS; CDR2 reads YFSETQ. CDR3 loop: CASSLQGATTDTQYF. The DNA for the CDR3 is TGCGCCAGCAGCTTGCAGGGGGCGACCACAGATACGCAGTATTTT.

V usage is TRBV18 and J usage is TRBJ1-2, with 7 bases matching TRBD1. V was clipped by 3 bases and J by 4 bases; unmatched bases: 20. Per the germline V gene, CDR1 is KGHSH and CDR2 is LQKENI. The CDR3 covers 19 residues. CDR3 in DNA: TGTGCCAGCTCACCTTTCCGCCGTACAGGGGATGGTGGCGTCTATGGCTACACCTTC. It translates to CASSPFRRTGDGGVYGYTF.

This chain links TRBV7-9 with TRBJ2-3; 12 positions agree with TRBD2. Germline CDR1 is SEHNR and CDR2 is FQNEAQ (reference sequence). With 5 bases clipped from V and 4 bases from J, the junction kept 7 bases outside the gene matches. The CDR3 runs 16 residues. As DNA, the CDR3 is TGTGCCAGCAGCCACCCTAGCGGGAGGGCCTCAGATACGCAGTATTTT. Protein: CASSHPSGRASDTQYF.

The V call is TRBV7-9, the J call TRBJ2-7; 8 nucleotides agree with TRBD2. The CDR3 is 14 residues long. V shed 2 bases, J shed 5 bases, and the junction held 5 bases outside the gene matches. Looked up from germline, CDR1 is SEHNR and CDR2 is FQNEAQ (reference sequence). Written as DNA, the CDR3 is TGTGCCAGCAGCTTACTAGGACTAGCCGACGAGCAGTACTTC. Protein sequence: CASSLLGLADEQYF.

This clone has more than one count but fewer than ten. The chain combines TRBV4-1 with TRBJ2-7; D might be TRBD2 (6 bases). The V end lost 0 bases, the J end lost 1 base, and 10 bases lay between the germline ends. The CDR3 is 15 residues long. CDR1 is MGHRA and CDR2 is YSYEKL in the germline V gene. The CDR3 DNA is TGCGCCAGCAGCCAAGATCCTAGCGCATCCTACGAGCAGTACTTC. Translated: CASSQDPSASYEQYF.

CDR3 nucleotide sequence: TGTGCCTGGGGACCCATCGGACAGTTTGGATCACCCCTCCACTTT. Translated: CAWGPIGQFGSPLHF. V gene TRBV30 combines with J gene TRBJ1-6; D is possibly TRBD1 (6 bases). This CDR3 comprises 15 residues. The V end was cut by 5 bases, the J end by 10 bases, with 21 bases between. The germline gives CDR1 GTSNPN, CDR2 SVGIG (reference sequence). The whole variable domain, remainder taken from reference TRBV30 and TRBJ1-6, is SQTIHQWPATLVQPVGSPLSLECTVEGTSNPNLYWYRQAAGRGLQLLFYSVGIGQISSEVPQNLSASRPQDRQFILSSKKLLLSDSGFYLCAWGPIGQFGSPLHFGNGTRLTVT.

The V and J genes are TRBV7-9 and TRBJ2-6; possible D gene TRBD1, 6 bases. The CDR3 spans 15 residues. With 2 bases removed from V and 3 bases from J, the gap between germline ends came to 8 bases. Germline CDR1 SEHNR, CDR2 FQNEAQ (reference sequence). The DNA for the CDR3 is TGTGCCAGCAGCTTATCAGGGGATGGGGCCAACGTCCTGACTTTC. This gives the protein CASSLSGDGANVLTF.

V is TRBV15 and J is TRBJ2-2; 7 nucleotides match TRBD1. This CDR3 comprises 16 residues. CDR1 and CDR2 (germline): LNHNV, YYDKDF (reference sequence). Trimming cost V 5 bases and J 2 bases; bases outside gene matches: 8. In DNA, the CDR3 is TGTGCCACCAGCGCGCGACAGGGCCTCAACACCGGGGAGCTGTTTTTT. It encodes CATSARQGLNTGELFF.

The rearrangement links TRBV2 to TRBJ2-3; no reliable D call. This CDR3 is built from 13 residues. V lost 8 bases and J lost 0, with 9 bases in between. Germline lookup yields CDR1 SNHLY and CDR2 FYNNEI. The CDR3 spells CASRIHSTDTQYF. The DNA of the CDR3 is TGTGCCAGCCGAATACATAGCACAGATACGCAGTATTTT. The complete variable domain, with remaining parts taken from reference TRBV2 and TRBJ2-3, reads EPEVTQTPSHQVTQMGQEVILRCVPISNHLYFYWYRQILGQKVEFLVSFYNNEISEKSEIFDDQFSVERPDGSNFTLKIRSTKLEDSAMYFCASRIHSTDTQYFGPGTRLTVL.

The chain joins TRBV29-1 to TRBJ2-5, with D possibly TRBD1 on 6 matching bases. Trimming pared 7 bases from V and 1 base from J, leaving 10 bases between. The length of the CDR3 is 12 residues. From germline, CDR1 is SQVTM and CDR2 ANQGSEA. The CDR3 DNA reads as TGCAGCGGGGGGCGGCTCCAAGAGACCCAGTACTTC. Protein sequence: CSGGRLQETQYF.